What follows are 20 T cell receptor beta chains derived from one specimen sequenced in a study of T cells in Graves' hyperthyroidism and ophthalmopathy. RNA transcripts provided the source from which TCR beta CDR3 regions were amplified. In the first-round RT-PCR of the TCR CDR3, the HTBI primer set was used. TCRdb called the multiplex PCR reads again in MiXCR, with one record for every CDR3 protein. The sample yields more than 300,000 distinct CDR3 sequences, more than 14% seen once. Sequenced: blood. The receptor source for this set is a woman aged 25-40 years with Graves' ophthalmopathy.

This clonotype was found many times. This chain links TRBV12-3 or TRBV12-4 with TRBJ1-3; D might be TRBD1 (6 bases). The V end lost 3 bases, the J end lost 0 bases, and 9 bases lay between the germline ends. CDR3 size: 15 residues. The CDR3 protein is CASSFGQHSGNTIYF. The CDR3 nucleotides read TGTGCCAGCAGTTTCGGACAGCACTCTGGAAACACCATATATTTT.

This clonotype was picked up many times. The chain links TRBV29-1 to TRBJ2-7; D remains ambiguous. Germline CDR1 SQVTM, CDR2 ANQGSEA. The CDR3 length is 12 residues. V lost 0 bases and J lost 6, with 9 bases in between. This CDR3 reads CSVEDRVFEQYF. CDR3 DNA sequence: TGCAGCGTTGAAGATCGTGTGTTCGAGCAGTACTTC.

A note on this clonotype: Since no conserved phenylalanine or tryptophan closes the CDR3, a read error is the likely cause. The V gene is TRBV10-2, the J gene TRBJ1-3; D possibly corresponds to TRBD1 (5 bases). The CDR3 consists of 14 residues. The ends were cut back, 3 bases at V and 0 bases at J, with 6 bases in the middle. The germline gives CDR1 WSHSY, CDR2 SAAADI. CDR3: CASSDGGSGNTIYL. DNA for the CDR3: TGCGCCAGCAGTGACGGGGGCTCTGGAAACACCATATATCTT.

This clonotype has more than one count but fewer than ten. The chain links TRBV25-1 to TRBJ2-7; D gene ambiguous. The CDR3 covers 14 residues. CDR1 MGHDK and CDR2 SYGVNS come from the germline V gene. V dropped 3 bases and J dropped 0 bases, with 9 bases sitting between them. This CDR3 is CASSDRVDSYEQYF. CDR3 nucleotides: TGTGCCAGCAGTGACCGGGTCGACTCCTACGAGCAGTACTTC.

The table lists this clonotype with a few counts. V is TRBV9 and J is TRBJ1-1; maybe TRBD1 (5 bases). CDR1 and CDR2 (germline): SGDLS, YYNGEE. The CDR3 is 16 amino acids. The V end lost 4 bases, the J end lost 1 base, and 17 bases lay between the germline ends. The CDR3 DNA sequence: TGTGCCAGCAGCCCCCGGGGGAGTGTCGCGAACACTGAAGCTTTCTTT. This encodes CASSPRGSVANTEAFF.

This clonotype was detected a few times. V and J are TRBV29-1 and TRBJ2-2; 7 bases are shared with TRBD1. The CDR3 extends over 15 amino acids. CDR1 and CDR2 from the germline V gene are SQVTM and ANQGSEA. The V segment lost 4 bases and the J segment 0 bases; nucleotides outside the gene matches: 5. CDR3 nucleotide sequence: TGCAGCGTTGCGGCCGGGACAGCGAACACCGGGGAGCTGTTTTTT. This translates into CSVAAGTANTGELFF.

As regards this clonotype: This may be a read error, as it is one base from a much larger clone. The V gene is TRBV6-1, the J gene TRBJ1-1; no reliable D call. CDR1 and CDR2 (germline): MNHNS, SASEGT. This CDR3 spans 14 amino acids. The CDR3 nucleotides are TGTGCCGGCAGTGACGCCCACCATAGTGCCCAAGCTTTCTTT. It is translated as CAGSDAHHSAQAFF.

To note about this clonotype: At one end the junction does not follow the germline gene, possibly because of a read error. The genes are TRBV20-1 and TRBJ2-7; D uncertain. There are 12 residues in the CDR3. Per germline, CDR1 DFQATT and CDR2 SNEGSKA (reference sequence). The CDR3 DNA sequence: TGCAGTGCGAGAACCCAAGGAAGTGAGACGGAATTC. Translation: CSARTQGSETEF.

The CDR3, as DNA: TGTGCCAGCAGCGGTGGGACAGGGGGCGCAGATACGCAGTATTTT. Amino acid sequence: CASSGGTGGADTQYF. The V call is TRBV4-2, the J call TRBJ2-3; 12 nucleotides line up with TRBD1. V dropped 5 bases and J dropped 4; count of bases not matched to a gene: 4. Germline V gene data show CDR1 as LGHNA and CDR2 as YNFKEQ. This CDR3 has 15 amino acids.

A word on this clonotype: A much larger clone lies one base from this, so it may be a read error. The CDR3 reads CASSYRGMRHTEAFF. The CDR3 coding sequence is TGCGCCAGCAGCTACAGGGGGATGAGGCACACTGAAGCTTTCTTT. The V and J genes are TRBV4-1 and TRBJ1-1; 8 nucleotides align to TRBD1. The CDR3 is made up of 15 amino acids. V shed 5 bases and J 3 bases; nucleotides not matched to a gene: 8. The germline V gene has CDR1 MGHRA and CDR2 YSYEKL.

This clonotype turned up a few times. This chain links TRBV20-1 with TRBJ1-4; maybe TRBD1 (5 bases). CDR3 length: 11 amino acids. V was cut by 6 bases and J by 7 bases, with 9 bases left in between. Germline V gene sequence: CDR1 DFQATT, CDR2 SNEGSKA (reference sequence). The CDR3 region is CSAPGGEKLFF. The CDR3 DNA reads TGCAGTGCACCGGGGGGTGAAAAACTGTTTTTT.

At least ten counts were recorded for this clonotype. CDR3 in DNA: TGTGCCAGCAGTTTATGGCCCGGGACTAGAAGGTTTCTTGAGCAGTTCTTC. Residues: CASSLWPGTRRFLEQFF. The chain carries TRBV12-3 or TRBV12-4 and TRBJ2-1; 8 bases match TRBD2. Trimming at V came to 2 bases and at J to 9 bases, leaving 15 bases not matched to a gene. CDR3 length: 17 amino acids.

The V call is TRBV6-1, the J call TRBJ2-3; 8 bases agree with TRBD2. CDR3 size: 15 residues. J gave up 2 bases and V 8 bases, and 9 bases lay outside the gene matches. Germline assignment: CDR1 MNHNS and CDR2 SASEGT. CDR3 sequence: CASCTAGGDTDTQYF. The CDR3 nucleotides read TGTGCCAGCTGTACTGCGGGGGGAGACACAGATACGCAGTATTTT.

This clonotype was observed a handful of times. V and J are TRBV2 and TRBJ2-7, with 12 bases matching TRBD1. Trimming cost V 4 bases and J 5 bases; bases outside gene matches: 3. CDR1 and CDR2 from the germline V gene are SNHLY and FYNNEI. This CDR3 has 14 amino acids. For the CDR3, the DNA is TGTGCCAGCAGTGGGGACAGGGGGCGGCACGAGCAGTACTTC. This gives the protein CASSGDRGRHEQYF.

This clonotype was detected many times. The V and J genes are TRBV28 and TRBJ2-3; D might be TRBD2 (7 bases). The CDR3 consists of 15 residues. The V end was cut by 7 bases, the J end by 6 bases, with 20 bases between. Germline assignment: CDR1 MDHEN and CDR2 SYDVKM. DNA for the CDR3: TGTGCCAGCACCCTTCTTGGGGGGGGCCAGGATACGCAGTATTTT. Translating gives CASTLLGGGQDTQYF.

This clonotype appeared a few times. The V and J genes are TRBV27 and TRBJ2-3; D is possibly TRBD2 (6 bases). Germline loops: CDR1 MNHEY, CDR2 SMNVEV (reference sequence). V was shortened by 6 bases and J by 4 bases, with 14 bases between the two germline ends. The CDR3 runs 14 residues. CDR3 region: CASRKTRGPDTQYF. In DNA, the CDR3 is TGTGCCAGCAGGAAGACTAGAGGCCCAGATACGCAGTATTTT.

This clonotype has more than one count but fewer than ten. This may come from a read error, since a much larger clone is one base off. V usage is TRBV2 and J usage is TRBJ1-2, with a possible D match to TRBD1 (5 bases). The CDR3 totals 19 residues. V was shortened by 11 bases and J by 1 base, with 32 bases between the two germline ends. Germline CDR1 SNHLY, CDR2 FYNNEI. The CDR3 DNA reads as TGTGCCGTCATCCCCAGGGACGTGCGCAGTAAGCATCATAACTATGGCTACACCTTC. Protein: CAVIPRDVRSKHHNYGYTF.

In its sample, this clonotype was seen many times. The CDR3 is CASSTVRKTPGDTQYF. The DNA of the CDR3 is TGTGCCAGCAGTACGGTTCGGAAGACCCCAGGGGATACGCAGTATTTT. The rearrangement links TRBV2 to TRBJ2-3; tentatively, D is TRBD1 (5 bases). Germline V CDR1 and CDR2: SNHLY, FYNNEI. V was cut by 5 bases and J by 6 bases, with 21 bases left in between. The CDR3 loop spans 16 amino acids. The variable domain in full, completed from reference TRBV2 and TRBJ2-3, reads EPEVTQTPSHQVTQMGQEVILRCVPISNHLYFYWYRQILGQKVEFLVSFYNNEISEKSEIFDDQFSVERPDGSNFTLKIRSTKLEDSAMYFCASSTVRKTPGDTQYFGPGTRLTVL.

CDR3 bases: TGTGCCAGCAGCGTAGAGGGTTCACCCCTCCACTTT. It specifies CASSVEGSPLHF. The rearrangement joins TRBV9 to TRBJ1-6; D call uncertain. Per germline, CDR1 SGDLS and CDR2 YYNGEE. The CDR3 spans 12 residues. Trimming took off 0 bases at V and 9 bases at J, with 4 bases between the two ends.

This clonotype was detected ten times or more. The chain combines TRBV3-1 with TRBJ2-7; 9 bases agree with TRBD1. Germline CDR1 reads LGHDT; CDR2 reads YNNKEL (reference sequence). This CDR3 comprises 14 residues. The ends lost 6 bases at V and 6 bases at J; junction bases unmatched: 9. CDR3 DNA: TGTGCCAGCAGACCCGGGACAGGGTTCGGCGAGCAGTACTTC. This encodes CASRPGTGFGEQYF.